The 21 T cell receptor beta chains presented below share a single source sample, sequenced in a study of blood T cell repertoires in COVID-19. Sequenced by immunoSEQ multiplex PCR; TCRdb stores in-frame clones only, minus some. The table has 150,000 to 200,000 clones, roughly three quarters seen once. Sequences were obtained from peripheral blood. All receptors come from a middle-aged woman with COVID-19, enrolled during active disease.

This clone turned up a few times. This rearrangement joins TRBV24-1 to TRBJ2-2, with TRBD1 matching 7 bases. There are 16 residues in the CDR3. The V gene end was trimmed by 2 bases and the J gene end by 0 bases; junction bases not matched to a gene: 2. Germline CDR1 reads KGHDR; CDR2 reads SFDVKD. The CDR3 loop is CATSDSGTANTGELFF. CDR3 DNA sequence: TGTGCCACCAGTGATTCCGGGACAGCGAACACCGGGGAGCTGTTTTTT.

The CDR3 DNA follows: TGCGCCAGCAGCCCCCAAGGGACTGGTCCCAATGAGCAGTTCTTC. This codes for CASSPQGTGPNEQFF. V usage is TRBV4-3 and J usage is TRBJ2-1; TRBD2 might be the D (6 bases). CDR1 and CDR2 (germline): LGHNA, YSLEER. Trimming took off 4 bases at V and 6 bases at J, with 16 bases between the two ends. This CDR3 is 15 amino acids long.

J is TRBJ2-1 and V is TRBV5-1; 8 bases map to TRBD2. Trimming took 9 bases from V and 5 from J; bases not matched to a gene: 7. Germline loops: CDR1 SGHRS, CDR2 YFSETQ. This CDR3 spans 13 amino acids. The CDR3 bases are TGCGCCACCTCGGGGGGGACTAACAATGAGCAGTTCTTC. This encodes CATSGGTNNEQFF.

In DNA form, the CDR3 reads TGCGCCAGCAGCCAAGTGGGGGCTGAGACCCAGTACTTC. It codes for CASSQVGAETQYF. The chain employs TRBV4-3 and TRBJ2-5, with a possible D match to TRBD1 (6 bases). There are 13 residues in the CDR3. The germline V and J ends were trimmed by 1 base and 5 bases, with 8 bases remaining between them. Germline V CDR1 and CDR2: LGHNA, YSLEER.

This clone was observed a handful of times. The chain combines TRBV6-5 with TRBJ2-3; maybe TRBD2 (5 bases). The CDR3 length is 13 residues. Germline CDR1 MNHEY, CDR2 SVGAGI. V shed 2 bases and J shed 6 bases, with 9 bases lying between them. The CDR3 sequence: CASSYPTGDTQYF. The DNA for the CDR3 is TGTGCCAGCAGTTACCCGACGGGGGATACGCAGTATTTT.

The CDR3 DNA reads TGTGCCAGCAGCTTGGGTGGGACTTGGTCGAATGAGCAGTTCTTC. Translated, it gives CASSLGGTWSNEQFF. The chain employs TRBV7-2 and TRBJ2-1; D possibly corresponds to TRBD2 (6 bases). Looked up from germline, CDR1 is SGHTA and CDR2 is FQGNSA. V lost 3 bases to trimming and J lost 7 bases, with 16 bases between them. There are 15 residues in the CDR3.

V usage is TRBV3-1 (or the pseudogene TRBV3-2) and J usage is TRBJ2-1, with D possibly matching TRBD2 (6 bases). This CDR3 has 16 residues. From germline, CDR1 is LGHDT and CDR2 YNNKEL (reference sequence). V lost 1 base to trimming and J lost 3 bases, with 13 bases between them. Written as DNA, the CDR3 is TGTGCCAGCAGCCAAGGGGGACTGAGCCGCTACAATGAGCAGTTCTTC. Residues: CASSQGGLSRYNEQFF.

This clone was seen only a few times. The chain employs TRBV29-1 and TRBJ1-2, with 9 bases identical to TRBD1. The CDR3 has 16 residues. The germline V gene has CDR1 SQVTM and CDR2 ANQGSEA. J was trimmed by 6 bases and V by 3 bases; bases with no gene match: 14. CDR3 region: CSVEKGGHGTGNGYTF. The DNA for the CDR3 is TGCAGCGTTGAGAAAGGGGGGCATGGGACAGGGAATGGCTACACCTTC.

J is TRBJ1-5 and V is TRBV5-5, with 7 bases lining up with TRBD1. Trimming took 1 base from V and 3 from J; bases not matched to a gene: 4. The germline V gene has CDR1 SGHKS and CDR2 YYEKEE (reference sequence). CDR3 length equals 15 residues. In DNA form, the CDR3 reads TGTGCCAGCAGCTTGAAGACAGGGCTCAATCAGCCCCAGCATTTT. Amino acids: CASSLKTGLNQPQHF.

This chain connects TRBV11-2 to TRBJ2-7; 9 bases are shared with TRBD1. J lost 4 bases, V lost 5 bases, and 6 bases had no gene match. The germline CDR1 and CDR2 sequences are SGHAT and FQNNGV. The CDR3 is made up of 14 amino acids. The CDR3: CASSTGTGRYEQYF. The CDR3, as DNA: TGTGCCAGCAGCACGGGGACAGGGCGATACGAGCAGTACTTC.

The gene calls are TRBV19 and TRBJ2-1; 9 bases fit TRBD2. CDR3 length: 16 amino acids. The germline gives CDR1 LNHDA, CDR2 SQIVND (reference sequence). With 6 bases clipped from V and 2 bases from J, the junction kept 8 bases outside the gene matches. CDR3 coding DNA: TGTGCCAGTAGCACCGGGACTAGCTTCGCCTACAATGAGCAGTTCTTC. Amino acid sequence: CASSTGTSFAYNEQFF.

The rearrangement uses TRBV7-6 and TRBJ2-1; TRBD2 matches 10 bases. Unmatched junction bases numbered 14, after V lost 8 bases and J lost 10 bases. The CDR3 consists of 15 residues. CDR1 SGHVS and CDR2 FNYEAQ come from the germline V gene. The CDR3 DNA sequence: TGTGCCAGCCTCCGACTAGCGGGCCCTCCTGGAGAGCAGTTCTTC. Encoded protein: CASLRLAGPPGEQFF.

The chain uses TRBV5-5 and TRBJ1-4; 10 bases are a match to TRBD1. The CDR3 is made up of 15 amino acids. The V gene end was trimmed by 3 bases and the J gene end by 8 bases; junction bases not matched to a gene: 7. Per the germline V gene, CDR1 is SGHKS and CDR2 is YYEKEE (reference sequence). CDR3 bases: TGTGCCAGCAGCTCCGAAGGGACAGGGGTAGAAAAACTGTTTTTT. Its translation: CASSSEGTGVEKLFF. Combining the CDR3 with reference TRBV5-5 and TRBJ1-4 gives the whole variable domain DAGVTQSPTHLIKTRGQQVTLRCSPISGHKSVSWYQQVLGQGPQFIFQYYEKEERGRGNFPDRFSARQFPNYSSELNVNALLLGDSALYLCASSSEGTGVEKLFFGSGTQLSVL.

This clone appeared a single time. The chain couples TRBV5-1 to TRBJ2-2; TRBD1 matches at 7 bases. Per germline, CDR1 SGHRS and CDR2 YFSETQ. The CDR3 spans 14 residues. Unmatched junction bases numbered 10, after V lost 8 bases and J lost 6 bases. CDR3 amino acids: CASHRQGLAGELFF. For the CDR3, the DNA is TGCGCCAGTCACCGACAGGGATTGGCCGGGGAGCTGTTTTTT.

This chain connects TRBV11-3 to TRBJ2-1; TRBD1 might be the D (5 bases). Germline values: CDR1 SGHNT, CDR2 YENEEA. V was cut by 5 bases and J by 7 bases, with 18 bases left in between. This CDR3 has 15 residues. DNA for the CDR3: TGTGCCAGCAGCCTAGGACATTTCCCAGGAAATGAGCAGTTCTTC. Translation gives CASSLGHFPGNEQFF.

This clone was seen a handful of times. This sequence joins TRBV2 and TRBJ2-5, with D tentatively TRBD1 (6 bases). Deletions cut 6 bases from V and 4 bases from J, with 9 bases between. In germline, CDR1 is SNHLY, CDR2 FYNNEI. The CDR3 length is 12 residues. The CDR3 reads CASSRDTETQYF. As DNA, the CDR3 is TGTGCCAGCAGCCGGGACACAGAGACCCAGTACTTC.

V gene TRBV30 combines with J gene TRBJ2-1; D may be TRBD2 (6 bases). Looked up from germline, CDR1 is GTSNPN and CDR2 is SVGIG (reference sequence). The CDR3 extends over 13 amino acids. The ends were cut back, 3 bases at V and 7 bases at J, with 13 bases in the middle. CDR3 coding DNA: TGTGCCTGGAGCCGACTGCTAGCGAATGAGCAGTTCTTC. This translates into CAWSRLLANEQFF.

The chain has TRBV2 and TRBJ1-6; the match to TRBD1 covers 9 bases. Per germline, CDR1 SNHLY and CDR2 FYNNEI. Trimming at V came to 1 base and at J to 6 bases, leaving 4 bases not matched to a gene. CDR3 length equals 16 residues. For the CDR3, the DNA is TGTGCCAGCAGTGAAGGTTGGGACAGGGTTAATTCACCCCTCCACTTT. Translating it yields CASSEGWDRVNSPLHF.

This chain joins TRBV10-3 and TRBJ1-5; no clear D. V gave up 2 bases and J gave up 5 bases, with 7 bases separating them. CDR1 is ENHRY, CDR2 SYGVKD, per germline. This CDR3 spans 13 amino acids. CDR3 in DNA: TGTGCCATCAGTGAGACTAAAGATCAGCCCCAGCATTTT. It yields the protein CAISETKDQPQHF.

This chain joins TRBV13 and TRBJ2-4, with D possibly matching TRBD2 (5 bases). Germline values: CDR1 PRHDT, CDR2 FYEKMQ (reference sequence). Trimming pared 4 bases from V and 3 bases from J, leaving 16 bases between. This CDR3 is 16 amino acids long. DNA of the CDR3: TGTGCCAGCAGCTCACCGTCCACTCGGGGCAAAAACATTCAGTACTTC. This translates into CASSSPSTRGKNIQYF.

V and J are TRBV15 and TRBJ1-5, with D tentatively TRBD1 (5 bases). This CDR3 region has 14 residues. The germline V gene has CDR1 LNHNV and CDR2 YYDKDF (reference sequence). V shed 7 bases and J shed 4 bases, with 14 bases lying between them. The CDR3 nucleotides are TGTGCCACCACGGCGGGGTGGGGGAATCAGCCCCAGCATTTT. Its protein product is CATTAGWGNQPQHF.